This T cell receptor beta chain comes out of a study of cytomegalovirus exposure and HLA in healthy donors (dated by TCRdb to the late 2010s). Background for the entire study: The 666 repertoires of the first cohort and the 110 or so validation repertoires were produced on the same platform, according to a later analysis. The study was designed to test whether signatures of past pathogen exposure could be identified by cataloging public T cell receptors. A separate validation cohort of roughly 110 different subjects was used in addition to the roughly 720-subject first cohort. High-throughput TCR immunosequencing, statistical association of individual TCRs with disease status, and machine learning were combined to predict cytomegalovirus infection status.

Trimming accounts for 5 bases at V and 3 bases at J, while the number of junction bases matched to no gene is 7. CDR1 is given as LNHDA and CDR2 as SQIVND, both from the germline V gene (reference sequence). Spanning cysteine to phenylalanine, the CDR3 consists of 15 amino acids. Solely the CDR3 DNA is kept, with 45 bases framed from the first base. The donors belonged to the validation cohort of over a hundred subjects, which was separate from the approximately 700-subject first cohort. The protocol used for the library was the immunoSEQ multiplex PCR assay. As for the authors' bioinformatics: A statistical classification framework was developed to diagnose cytomegalovirus status using the catalog of TCR beta chain sequences. TCRdb retrieved this table from immuneACCESS and kept in-frame rearrangements only. Not all clones are present; in checked studies, unresolved V genes account for under half, and no reason is known for the remainder. D and trimming come from the DNA, and the V and J calls and clone size come from that table. This sample is represented by 210,000 or so clones; about 86% of them were singletons. The ten largest clones capture about 2.9% of the sample.

Overall study results and their limits: In the study, some 160 TCR beta chains were listed as associated with cytomegalovirus. All 120 or so repertoires were used to score co-occurrence in the validation cohort in a later analysis, because that analysis had no HLA typing for the cohort. While some public TCRs were present in many individuals, most TCR sequences turned up only very rarely across donors. In a later analysis, TCRs clustered in the first cohort were found to also tend to co-occur in the roughly 120 validation repertoires, with approximately 95% of cluster scores above 0. The classifier was reported to diagnose cytomegalovirus status with high specificity and sensitivity in both the original cohort and the validation cohort. A few of the identified cytomegalovirus-associated TCR beta chains were confirmed in vitro to be specific for cytomegalovirus antigens. It was suggested by the authors that the approach could potentially be generalized to other disease states and immunological phenotypes.

On this clone: Its specific antigen is unknown. Base qualities are not at hand, and no much larger clone is one base apart.

This clonotype was obtained from a woman aged 18-29 years in good health and CMV-seronegative. Sample: PBMCs. Recombination connected TRBV19 to TRBJ2-7, and 10 junctional nucleotides match TRBD1. The CDR3 reads CASSRVGTGDYEQYF. The DNA sequence is TGTGCCAGTAGTCGAGTCGGGACAGGGGACTACGAGCAGTACTTC.